This TCR beta chain originates from a study of chemoradiotherapy in HPV16-positive cancers. Here immunoSEQ multiplex PCR was the method, and the copy in TCRdb shows in-frame clones only, minus some. This sample carries about 68,000 clones, about nine tenths of them seen once, and the ten largest clones take 3.5% to 4.5%. V lost 5 bases to trimming and J lost 2 bases, with 10 bases between them. Germline V CDR1 and CDR2: SGHTA, FQGNSA. This CDR3 spans 14 amino acids. The V call is TRBV7-2, the J call TRBJ1-5, with no clear D. The clonotype originates from a human donor with HPV-associated anogenital cancer. The source material was blood, sampled from a patient who underwent chemoradiotherapy. CDR3 DNA sequence: TGTGCCAGCAGCCAGAGGGATGGCAATCAGCCCCAGCATTTT. Its translation is CASSQRDGNQPQHF.